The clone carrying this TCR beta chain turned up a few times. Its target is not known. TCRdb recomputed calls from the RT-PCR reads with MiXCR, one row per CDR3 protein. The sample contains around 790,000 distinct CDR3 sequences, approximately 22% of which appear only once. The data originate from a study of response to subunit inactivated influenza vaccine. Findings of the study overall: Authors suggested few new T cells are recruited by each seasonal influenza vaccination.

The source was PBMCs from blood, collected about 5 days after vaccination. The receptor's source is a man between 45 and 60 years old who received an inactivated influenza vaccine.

The CDR3 loop reads CSARVLAGGLNEQFF. CDR3 nucleotide sequence: TGCAGTGCTAGAGTTCTAGCGGGAGGGCTCAATGAGCAGTTCTTC. V is TRBV20-1 and J is TRBJ2-1, with TRBD2 identical over 12 bases. The germline V gene encodes CDR1 DFQATT and CDR2 SNEGSKA (reference sequence). V was pared by 1 base and J by 6 bases, with 4 bases of the junction left unmatched. This CDR3 has 15 residues.